These T cell receptor beta chains were read from a single sample in a study of radiotherapy plus CTLA-4 blockade in lung cancer. Assay: immunoSEQ multiplex PCR; the TCRdb copy retains only in-frame clones and omits some. The sample lists about 25,000 clones, 70% to 75% occurring once. The input for sequencing was peripheral blood, taken from a patient treated with radiotherapy plus ipilimumab. Every receptor here comes from a human donor with non-small cell lung cancer whose response to radiotherapy plus ipilimumab could not be evaluated. CDR3s include the opening cysteine and the closing phenylalanine or tryptophan. Fields, in order: D gene, J gene, clone size, V gene, CDR3 DNA, CDR3 protein. A D gene is named only where the DNA matches it firmly. Clone size is not always given. Where it is, it says once, few, many or a class for expanded clones.

D: NA
J: TRBJ2-1
size: few
V: TRBV27
DNA: TGTGCCAGCACGGACTCTAATGAGCAGTTCTTC
CDR3: CASTDSNEQFF

D: NA
J: TRBJ1-3
size: NA
V: TRBV27
DNA: TGTGCCAGCAGTCCCCGTCTAGGCAGGGCCTCTGGAAACACCATATATTTT
CDR3: CASSPRLGRASGNTIYF

D: NA
J: TRBJ1-4
size: NA
V: TRBV5-1
DNA: TGCGCCAGCAGCTTGACAGATACTAATGAAAAACTGTTTTTT
CDR3: CASSLTDTNEKLFF

D: NA
J: TRBJ1-2
size: once
V: TRBV29-1
DNA: TGCAGCGTTGAGGAAGGGGACTATGGCTACACCTTC
CDR3: CSVEEGDYGYTF

D: NA
J: TRBJ2-3
size: few
V: TRBV28
DNA: TGTGCCAGCAGCGCAGGGGATGGCACAGATACGCAGTATTTT
CDR3: CASSAGDGTDTQYF

D: NA
J: TRBJ2-7
size: once
V: TRBV7-2
DNA: TGTGCCAGCAGCTTTGTGGGAGGCTACGAGCAGTACTTC
CDR3: CASSFVGGYEQYF

D: TRBD1
J: TRBJ1-2
size: NA
V: TRBV19
DNA: TGTGCCAGTCGAACAGGGGGCTCTGGCTACACCTTC
CDR3: CASRTGGSGYTF

D: NA
J: TRBJ1-4
size: few
V: TRBV7-9
DNA: TGTGCCAGCAGCTTAGTCGAGGGAGGGGAAAAACTGTTTTTT
CDR3: CASSLVEGGEKLFF

D: TRBD1
J: TRBJ2-7
size: NA
V: TRBV19
DNA: TGTGCCAGTAGTATAGACCGACAGGGAAATCCTCTCCGGGTGTACGAGCAGTACTTC
CDR3: CASSIDRQGNPLRVYEQYF

D: NA
J: TRBJ2-7
size: NA
V: TRBV7-8
DNA: TGTGCCAGCAGCCGACTGGCCTCCTACGAGCAGTACTTC
CDR3: CASSRLASYEQYF

D: TRBD1
J: TRBJ1-1
size: NA
V: TRBV28
DNA: TGTGCCAGCAGTTTTGGTACAGGGGGCAGGAGGGACACTGAAGCTTTCTTT
CDR3: CASSFGTGGRRDTEAFF

D: NA
J: TRBJ1-4
size: few
V: TRBV7-2
DNA: TGTGCCAGCAGCCATAGGGACTCAGCTAATGAAAAACTGTTTTTT
CDR3: CASSHRDSANEKLFF

D: NA
J: TRBJ1-1
size: NA
V: TRBV5-1
DNA: TGCGCCAGCATCTCAGGCCTGGCAGGGATGAACACTGAAGCTTTCTTT
CDR3: CASISGLAGMNTEAFF

D: TRBD1
J: TRBJ1-2
size: NA
V: TRBV28
DNA: TGTGCCAGCAGTCCGACAGGGTCCAATGGCTACACCTTC
CDR3: CASSPTGSNGYTF

D: NA
J: TRBJ1-4
size: NA
V: TRBV5-6
DNA: TGTGCCAGCAGCGGTTACAGGGAAGGTAATGAAAAACTGTTTTTT
CDR3: CASSGYREGNEKLFF

D: NA
J: TRBJ1-1
size: NA
V: TRBV18
DNA: TGTGCCAGCTCACCATCGGCAGGGGAGAACACTGAAGCTTTCTTT
CDR3: CASSPSAGENTEAFF

D: TRBD2
J: TRBJ2-7
size: few
V: TRBV6-6
DNA: TGTGCCAGCAGTAAGGGACTAGCGGGGTCCTACGAGCAGTACTTC
CDR3: CASSKGLAGSYEQYF

D: NA
J: TRBJ1-5
size: NA
V: TRBV7-9
DNA: TGTGCCAGCAGCTTCGGGCAGGGAGGTCAGCCCCAGCATTTT
CDR3: CASSFGQGGQPQHF

D: NA
J: TRBJ1-5
size: NA
V: TRBV7-2
DNA: TGTGCCAGCAGCTTAGTCGGCAATCAGCCCCAGCATTTT
CDR3: CASSLVGNQPQHF

D: TRBD2
J: TRBJ2-3
size: NA
V: TRBV7-9
DNA: TGTGCCAGCAGCTTCCTTACTAGCGGGCCTAGCACAGATACGCAGTATTTT
CDR3: CASSFLTSGPSTDTQYF

D: TRBD2
J: TRBJ2-3
size: NA
V: TRBV19
DNA: TGTGCCAGTAGTAGAGGTAGCGGGTCTAGCACAGATACGCAGTATTTT
CDR3: CASSRGSGSSTDTQYF

D: NA
J: TRBJ2-4
size: NA
V: TRBV6-5
DNA: TGTGCCAGCAGCCCCGGGAGTTCTGGGAACATTCAGTACTTC
CDR3: CASSPGSSGNIQYF

D: NA
J: TRBJ2-1
size: few
V: TRBV15
DNA: TGTGCCACCAGCAGAGTAGGGGGGGAATACAATGAGCAGTTCTTC
CDR3: CATSRVGGEYNEQFF

D: NA
J: TRBJ2-1
size: NA
V: TRBV7-2
DNA: TGTGCCAGCAGCTCTGCAGGGAAGAATGAGCAGTTCTTC
CDR3: CASSSAGKNEQFF

D: TRBD1
J: TRBJ1-2
size: NA
V: TRBV7-2
DNA: TGTGCCAGCAGCCCCACCATCGGGACAGGGTATTCGGGCTACACCTTC
CDR3: CASSPTIGTGYSGYTF

D: NA
J: TRBJ2-7
size: NA
V: TRBV2
DNA: TGTGCCAGCAGTGAAGCGCTTGGGAGCACCTACGAGCAGTACTTC
CDR3: CASSEALGSTYEQYF

D: NA
J: TRBJ1-5
size: few
V: TRBV4-3
DNA: TGCGCCAGCAGCCAAGGAAGAGGGCCGGGAAACAATCAGCCCCAGCATTTT
CDR3: CASSQGRGPGNNQPQHF

D: NA
J: TRBJ2-4
size: NA
V: TRBV5-4
DNA: TGTGCCAGCAGCTTGAACGGGGACATTCAGTACTTC
CDR3: CASSLNGDIQYF

D: TRBD2
J: TRBJ2-5
size: NA
V: TRBV2
DNA: TGTGCCAGCAGTGGAGGGACTACTCAGACCCAGTACTTC
CDR3: CASSGGTTQTQYF

D: NA
J: TRBJ2-7
size: NA
V: TRBV5-5
DNA: TGTGCCAGCAGCGGGCAGTCGCTCTCCTACGAGCAGTACTTC
CDR3: CASSGQSLSYEQYF

D: NA
J: TRBJ1-2
size: once
V: TRBV12-1
DNA: TGTGCCAGCAGCCACCAGGGGCCTGGCTACACCTTC
CDR3: CASSHQGPGYTF

D: TRBD1
J: TRBJ2-5
size: NA
V: TRBV25-1
DNA: TGTGCCAGCAGTGGACCGGACAGGGGGCTTATGGAGACCCAGTACTTC
CDR3: CASSGPDRGLMETQYF

D: NA
J: TRBJ1-3
size: NA
V: TRBV11-2
DNA: TGTGCCAGCAGCCCTCGGTCACGGGGTTCTGGAAACACCATATATTTT
CDR3: CASSPRSRGSGNTIYF

D: NA
J: TRBJ1-1
size: NA
V: TRBV9
DNA: TGTGCCAGCAGCGTCGGAGAGGGGAACACTGAAGCTTTCTTT
CDR3: CASSVGEGNTEAFF

D: TRBD2
J: TRBJ2-1
size: NA
V: TRBV2
DNA: TGTGCCAGCAGCGGCCTAGCGGGGGGTTGGGATGAGCAGTTCTTC
CDR3: CASSGLAGGWDEQFF

D: TRBD1
J: TRBJ1-1
size: NA
V: TRBV5-6
DNA: TGTGCCAGCAGCTTCGACAGGGTTGGCACTGAAGCTTTCTTT
CDR3: CASSFDRVGTEAFF

D: TRBD2
J: TRBJ2-7
size: NA
V: TRBV5-4
DNA: TGTGCCAGCAGCGCCACTAGCGGGAGTGGCTACGAGCAGTACTTC
CDR3: CASSATSGSGYEQYF

D: TRBD2
J: TRBJ2-3
size: NA
V: TRBV5-6
DNA: TGTGCCAGCAGCAGCCGACTAGCGGGATCGCATACGCAGTATTTT
CDR3: CASSSRLAGSHTQYF

D: NA
J: TRBJ1-5
size: NA
V: TRBV5-6
DNA: TGTGCCAGCAGCTTCCGGGGAAATAGCAATCAGCCCCAGCATTTT
CDR3: CASSFRGNSNQPQHF

D: NA
J: TRBJ1-4
size: NA
V: TRBV7-2
DNA: TGTGCCAGCAGTCCCTTGGTGGCAGGGGAAAAACTGTTTTTT
CDR3: CASSPLVAGEKLFF

D: NA
J: TRBJ2-1
size: NA
V: TRBV7-2
DNA: TGTGCCAGCAGCTTAAATCGCGATGAGCAGTTCTTC
CDR3: CASSLNRDEQFF

D: NA
J: TRBJ1-2
size: few
V: TRBV15
DNA: TGTGCCACCAGCCCCCCCGGCGGATCCAACTATGGCTACACCTTC
CDR3: CATSPPGGSNYGYTF

D: TRBD1
J: TRBJ1-5
size: NA
V: TRBV5-1
DNA: TGCGCCAGCAGCTTTGAGGGGGCTGATCAGCCCCAGCATTTT
CDR3: CASSFEGADQPQHF

D: TRBD2
J: TRBJ2-1
size: NA
V: TRBV4-3
DNA: TGCGCCAGCAGTTTTGGACTAGCGGGAGGTAATGAGCAGTTCTTC
CDR3: CASSFGLAGGNEQFF

D: NA
J: TRBJ1-5
size: NA
V: TRBV19
DNA: TGTGCCAGTAGTATTAGTGGGGCAGGGTTCGCCAATCAGCCCCAGCATTTT
CDR3: CASSISGAGFANQPQHF

D: NA
J: TRBJ2-7
size: NA
V: TRBV7-8
DNA: TGTGCCAGCAGCTTACAGGGGCTCTCCTACGAGCAGTACTTC
CDR3: CASSLQGLSYEQYF

D: TRBD2
J: TRBJ2-1
size: NA
V: TRBV5-1
DNA: TGCGCCAGCAGCTTTGGGACTAGCGGGAGATACAATGAGCAGTTCTTC
CDR3: CASSFGTSGRYNEQFF

D: NA
J: TRBJ1-2
size: NA
V: TRBV18
DNA: TGTGCCAGCTCACCAGTAGAGGGCAACTATGGCTACACCTTC
CDR3: CASSPVEGNYGYTF

D: NA
J: TRBJ2-7
size: NA
V: TRBV10-3
DNA: TGTGCCATCAGGGGCTCGTTTAACACGGAGCAGTACTTC
CDR3: CAIRGSFNTEQYF

D: NA
J: TRBJ2-3
size: NA
V: TRBV12-5
DNA: TGTGCTAGTGGTTTGGTATTGTGGGGGGGCAACGGCCCTAATACGCAGTATTTT
CDR3: CASGLVLWGGNGPNTQYF

D: TRBD1
J: TRBJ2-7
size: NA
V: TRBV6-5
DNA: TGTGCCAGCTCGAGGGGGCGCTTCAACGAGCAGTACTTC
CDR3: CASSRGRFNEQYF

D: NA
J: TRBJ2-3
size: NA
V: TRBV9
DNA: TGTGCCAGCAGCGTAACGGGTACAGATACGCAGTATTTT
CDR3: CASSVTGTDTQYF

D: NA
J: TRBJ2-7
size: NA
V: TRBV4-1
DNA: TGCGCCAGCAGCCGCTCGACCGGGGGAGAGGGGCTCGAGCAGTACTTC
CDR3: CASSRSTGGEGLEQYF

D: TRBD2
J: TRBJ2-7
size: NA
V: TRBV27
DNA: TGTGCCAGCAGCAGGCTGGGACTAGCGTTAATCAGAGAGAACTACGAGCAGTACTTC
CDR3: CASSRLGLALIRENYEQYF

D: TRBD1
J: TRBJ1-2
size: NA
V: TRBV5-1
DNA: TGCGCCAGCAGCTTTAGACAGGGAGCTAACTATGGCTACACCTTC
CDR3: CASSFRQGANYGYTF